Described below is a single TCR beta chain sequence and its context. The data were taken from a study of blood T cell repertoires in COVID-19. Study context: There were acute and convalescent COVID-19 samples, and they came from the United States, Italy and Spain. Sample material is recorded as cDNA or gDNA derived from T cells, B-cell-depleted T cells, or PBMCs.

Germline CDR1 MNHEY, CDR2 SMNVEV (reference sequence). V dropped 5 bases and J dropped 8 bases, with 18 bases sitting between them. This CDR3 comprises 15 residues. Per the authors' pipeline: Reference gene primer amplification yielded estimated nucleated cell counts. Sequencing was performed with immunoSEQ multiplex PCR; in TCRdb, only in-frame clones are kept and a portion is missing. The D gene and trimming were derived from the DNA, and the V and J assignments and clone size from that table. The data show fewer than 250,000 clones, roughly four fifths seen once. This sequence joins TRBV27 and TRBJ1-4; tentatively, D is TRBD1 (6 bases). The sample was peripheral blood. The sequence came from a woman in her thirties or forties with acute or convalescent COVID-19. The CDR3 sequence is CASSPAGGGGEKLFF. The CDR3 bases are TGTGCCAGCAGTCCAGCGGGGGGGGGCGGCGAAAAACTGTTTTTT.